A single sample gave rise to the 20 T cell receptor beta chains below, sequenced in a study of blood T cell repertoires in COVID-19. The data were produced by immunoSEQ multiplex PCR, yet TCRdb's version contains in-frame clones alone and is incomplete. Found here are more than 250,000 clones, roughly 88% of them singletons; the top ten hold around 1.7%. The material sequenced was peripheral blood. The receptors were gathered from a woman between 50 and 59 years old with acute or convalescent COVID-19.

This clone occurred once. The rearrangement joins TRBV28 to TRBJ2-1; 7 bases agree with TRBD2. Germline CDR1 reads MDHEN; CDR2 reads SYDVKM. J lost 3 bases, V lost 8 bases, and 10 bases had no gene match. CDR3 length: 15 amino acids. This CDR3 reads CASVPPSGGYNEQFF. CDR3 sequence (DNA): TGTGCCAGCGTCCCTCCTAGCGGAGGCTACAATGAGCAGTTCTTC.

This CDR3 reads CASSPIGQGAEKLFF. CDR3 in DNA: TGTGCCAGCTCACCAATCGGACAGGGGGCTGAAAAACTGTTTTTT. V gene TRBV18 combines with J gene TRBJ1-4, with TRBD1 matching 11 bases. Germline V lookup: CDR1 KGHSH, CDR2 LQKENI. Germline trimming cut 2 bases from V and 7 bases from J; bases unmatched to any gene: 3. The CDR3 loop spans 15 amino acids.

V and J are TRBV11-2 and TRBJ2-1, with 9 bases identical to TRBD1. Germline lookup yields CDR1 SGHAT and CDR2 FQNNGV. The CDR3 length is 15 residues. Trimming cost V 5 bases and J 6 bases; bases outside gene matches: 8. In DNA form, the CDR3 reads TGTGCCAGCAGCCGCCGGGACAGGGTTCTCAATGAGCAGTTCTTC. It yields the protein CASSRRDRVLNEQFF.

The chain joins TRBV7-2 to TRBJ2-7; 8 bases are a match to TRBD2. The CDR3 covers 16 residues. CDR1 and CDR2 (germline): SGHTA, FQGNSA. The junction had 4 bases not matched to a gene; V was cut back by 0 bases and J by 0 bases. The CDR3 region is CASSLASTSGSYEQYF. The CDR3 region has the DNA TGTGCCAGCAGCTTAGCATCCACTAGCGGCTCCTACGAGCAGTACTTC.

J is TRBJ1-2 and V is TRBV7-8; the D gene is possibly TRBD1 (6 bases). The V end lost 3 bases, the J end lost 2 bases, and 7 bases lay between the germline ends. The CDR3 has 13 amino acids. Germline V gene lookup returns CDR1 SGHVS and CDR2 FQNEAQ. DNA of the CDR3: TGTGCCAGCAGCTTTGGACAGAACTATGGCTACACCTTC. Its protein is CASSFGQNYGYTF.

This clone occurred once. The chain uses TRBV9 and TRBJ2-3; 10 nucleotides agree with TRBD2. Germline CDR1 reads SGDLS; CDR2 reads YYNGEE. V was clipped by 7 bases and J by 3 bases; unmatched bases: 11. The CDR3 extends over 16 amino acids. CDR3 sequence (DNA): TGTGCCAGCGGACGGGGTGGACTAGCGGCAACAGATACGCAGTATTTT. Translation gives CASGRGGLAATDTQYF.

The rearrangement uses TRBV5-6 and TRBJ2-6, with 7 bases that match TRBD1. CDR3 length: 16 residues. Germline CDR1 SGHDT, CDR2 YYEEEE. V trimming: 9 bases; J trimming: 3 bases; junction bases outside the gene matches: 12. The CDR3 here is CATSTGTVYGANVLTF. DNA for the CDR3: TGTGCCACTAGCACCGGGACAGTTTATGGGGCCAACGTCCTGACTTTC. The entire variable domain, with the rest obtained from reference TRBV5-6 and TRBJ2-6, is as follows: DAGVTQSPTHLIKTRGQQVTLRCSPKSGHDTVSWYQQALGQGPQFIFQYYEEEERQRGNFPDRFSGHQFPNYSSELNVNALLLGDSALYLCATSTGTVYGANVLTFGAGSRLTVL.

This clone was observed a handful of times. The chain uses TRBV15 and TRBJ1-1; TRBD1 is a possible D gene (5 bases). CDR3 length: 15 residues. Trimming took 3 bases from V and 0 from J, leaving 11 bases between them. Germline V gene data show CDR1 as LNHNV and CDR2 as YYDKDF (reference sequence). CDR3 protein: CATSRGGDVNTEAFF. CDR3 bases: TGTGCCACCAGCAGGGGGGGGGATGTGAACACTGAAGCTTTCTTT.

This CDR3 is CASSLNTNYGYTF. CDR3 sequence (DNA): TGTGCCAGCAGCTTAAACACTAACTATGGCTACACCTTC. This sequence joins TRBV7-9 and TRBJ1-2; D remains ambiguous. The CDR3 is made up of 13 amino acids. Germline CDR1 is SEHNR and CDR2 is FQNEAQ (reference sequence). The V end lost 2 bases, the J end lost 0 bases, and 4 bases lay between the germline ends.

This clone appeared a single time. The rearrangement joins TRBV10-3 to TRBJ2-3; TRBD1 agrees at 9 bases. V lost 7 bases and J lost 0; bases outside the gene matches: 11. Per the germline V gene, CDR1 is ENHRY and CDR2 is SYGVKD. The CDR3 spans 17 residues. The CDR3 sequence is CAIMGQGTSGSTDTQYF. CDR3 in DNA: TGTGCCATCATGGGACAGGGCACCAGCGGAAGCACAGATACGCAGTATTTT.

The rearrangement joins TRBV10-3 to TRBJ1-5; maybe TRBD1 (6 bases). Germline CDR1 is ENHRY and CDR2 is SYGVKD. The CDR3 length is 14 residues. Trimming took off 10 bases at V and 3 bases at J, with 16 bases between the two ends. CDR3 in amino acids: CATSNGQFNQPQHF. CDR3 DNA: TGTGCCACCAGCAACGGACAGTTCAATCAGCCCCAGCATTTT.

A few counts support this clone. The rearrangement links TRBV28 to TRBJ1-1; TRBD1 is a possible D gene (6 bases). The germline gives CDR1 MDHEN, CDR2 SYDVKM. Trimming removed 1 base at V and 3 bases at J, with 6 bases between. The CDR3 runs to 13 residues. The CDR3 nucleotides are TGTGCCAGCAGTTTATACAGGGACACTGAAGCTTTCTTT. This translates into CASSLYRDTEAFF.

The J gene is TRBJ2-3, the V gene TRBV28, with TRBD2 matching over 13 bases. J gave up 4 bases and V 6 bases, and 7 bases lay outside the gene matches. Germline-derived CDR1 and CDR2 are MDHEN and SYDVKM. The CDR3 sequence is 16 residues long. CDR3 in amino acids: CASSSVLAGGADTQYF. As DNA, the CDR3 is TGTGCCAGCAGCTCCGTACTAGCGGGAGGGGCAGATACGCAGTATTTT.

The V and J genes are TRBV10-3 and TRBJ1-6, with D possibly TRBD1 on 5 matching bases. The CDR3 runs to 14 residues. Trimming left V 2 bases short and J 8 bases short, with 10 bases between. The germline gives CDR1 ENHRY, CDR2 SYGVKD. The CDR3 is CAISELGGYSPLHF. In nucleotides, the CDR3 is TGTGCCATCAGTGAGCTGGGGGGGTATTCACCCCTCCACTTT.

V is TRBV11-2 and J is TRBJ2-7; a weak D match, TRBD1 (6 bases). The V end was cut by 1 base, the J end by 12 bases, with 19 bases between. The germline V gene encodes CDR1 SGHAT and CDR2 FQNNGV. The CDR3 is 14 amino acids. CDR3 nucleotide sequence: TGTGCCAGCAGCTTAGTCCCGGGACAACTTTCTCCGTACTTC. Protein: CASSLVPGQLSPYF.

The chain employs TRBV7-8 and TRBJ2-2, with D possibly being TRBD2 (6 bases). This CDR3 is 17 amino acids long. Germline CDR1 and CDR2: SGHVS and FQNEAQ. V was clipped by 7 bases and J by 8 bases, with 26 bases between them. Here the CDR3 reads CASTPRRGLGRRGELFF. The CDR3 coding sequence is TGTGCCAGCACCCCTCGGAGGGGACTGGGACGTAGGGGGGAGCTGTTTTTT.

V usage is TRBV2 and J usage is TRBJ1-4, with 7 bases matching TRBD1. Trimming removed 1 base from V and 8 bases from J; junction bases left unmatched: 7. CDR1 and CDR2 (germline): SNHLY, FYNNEI. This CDR3 region has 15 residues. The DNA for the CDR3 is TGTGCCAGCAGTGAAGAGACAGGGCTGGGGGAAAAACTGTTTTTT. Encoded protein: CASSEETGLGEKLFF.

This chain links TRBV7-2 with TRBJ2-1, with 14 bases identical to TRBD2. The CDR3 length is 15 residues. The germline V gene encodes CDR1 SGHTA and CDR2 FQGNSA. The ends lost 5 bases at V and 9 bases at J; junction bases unmatched: 6. CDR3 sequence (DNA): TGTGCCAGCAGCCGCGGGACTAGCGGGAGAGGTGAGCAGTTCTTC. This translates into CASSRGTSGRGEQFF.

The chain joins TRBV24-1 to TRBJ1-5, with 7 bases identical to TRBD1. The junction had 8 bases not matched to a gene; V was cut back by 12 bases and J by 7 bases. The length of the CDR3 is 12 residues. The germline V gene has CDR1 KGHDR and CDR2 SFDVKD. CDR3 in amino acids: CAVQGWGQPQHF. The DNA of the CDR3 is TGTGCCGTACAGGGGTGGGGCCAGCCCCAGCATTTT.

J is TRBJ2-1 and V is TRBV6-5; possible D gene TRBD2, 7 bases. With 5 bases removed from V and 5 bases from J, the gap between germline ends came to 16 bases. The CDR3 totals 15 residues. The germline gives CDR1 MNHEY, CDR2 SVGAGI. The CDR3 coding sequence is TGTGCCAGCAGTCCCAGGGGCGGGGGTAACAATGAGCAGTTCTTC. Residues: CASSPRGGGNNEQFF.